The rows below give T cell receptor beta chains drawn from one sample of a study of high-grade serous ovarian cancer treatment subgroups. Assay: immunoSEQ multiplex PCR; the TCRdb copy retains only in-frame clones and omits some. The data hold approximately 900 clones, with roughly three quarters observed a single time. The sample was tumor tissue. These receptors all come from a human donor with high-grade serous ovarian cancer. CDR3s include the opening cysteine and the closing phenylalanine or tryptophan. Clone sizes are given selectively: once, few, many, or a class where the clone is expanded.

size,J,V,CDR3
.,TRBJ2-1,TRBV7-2,CASSFQLAGSLRDEQFF
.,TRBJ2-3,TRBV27,CASSSPTSGRTPFGTDTQYF
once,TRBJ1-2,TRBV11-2,CASSLELRDYGYTF
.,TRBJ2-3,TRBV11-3,CASSIGVVPRGPDTQYF
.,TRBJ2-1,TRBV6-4,CASSLDGGGNEQFF
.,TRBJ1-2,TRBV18,CASSPTGALYGYTF
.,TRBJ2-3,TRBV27,CASSLLPPRIDTQYF
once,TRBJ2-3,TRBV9,CASSGRQRTDTQYF
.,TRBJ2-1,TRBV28,CASSLISDDPYNEQFF
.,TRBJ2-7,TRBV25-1,CASSDERLAGVHEQYF
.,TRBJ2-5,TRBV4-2,CASSQEYGIDGTQYF
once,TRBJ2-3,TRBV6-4,CASSPGSSDTDTQYF
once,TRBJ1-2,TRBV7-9,CASSSRDRGYEGYTF
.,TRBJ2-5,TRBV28,CATIGTGLLQETQYF
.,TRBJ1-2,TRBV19,CASSIGPGANYGYTF
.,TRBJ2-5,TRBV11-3,CASSLRGLAEETQYF
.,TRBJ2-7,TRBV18,CASSPPSVGEQYF
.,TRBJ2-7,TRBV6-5,CASSYRRGSGYEQYF
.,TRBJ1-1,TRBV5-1,CASSLGLWNTEAFF
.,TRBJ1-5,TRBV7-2,CASNPDGGNQPQHF
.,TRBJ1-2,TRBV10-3,CAISIGDTNYGYTF
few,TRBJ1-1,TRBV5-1,CASSFSNRVRTEAFF
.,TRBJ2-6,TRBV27,CASKEGVAGANVLTF
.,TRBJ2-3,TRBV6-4,CASSDSMARGDTQYF
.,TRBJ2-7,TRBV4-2,CASSQDSGKSYEQYF